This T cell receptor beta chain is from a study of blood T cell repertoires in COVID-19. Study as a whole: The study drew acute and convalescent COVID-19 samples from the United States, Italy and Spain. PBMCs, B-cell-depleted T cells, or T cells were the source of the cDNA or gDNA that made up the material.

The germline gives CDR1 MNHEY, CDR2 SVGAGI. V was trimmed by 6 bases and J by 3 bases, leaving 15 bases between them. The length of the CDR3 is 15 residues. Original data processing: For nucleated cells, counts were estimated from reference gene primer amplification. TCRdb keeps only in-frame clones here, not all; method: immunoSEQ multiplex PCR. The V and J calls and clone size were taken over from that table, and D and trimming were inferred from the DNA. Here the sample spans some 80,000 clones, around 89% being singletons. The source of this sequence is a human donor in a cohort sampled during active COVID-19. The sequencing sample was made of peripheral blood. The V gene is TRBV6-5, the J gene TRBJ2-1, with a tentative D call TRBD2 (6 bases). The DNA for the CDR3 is TGTGCCAGCAGGACTCGGCCAGCGGGCTACAATGAGCAGTTCTTC. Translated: CASRTRPAGYNEQFF.